The 32 T cell receptor beta chains reported below all come from one sample, sequenced in a study of cytomegalovirus exposure and HLA in healthy donors. Researchers ran the PCR with 60 Vbeta and 13 Jbeta primers. Produced via immunoSEQ multiplex PCR; TCRdb's table is partial and in-frame only. Of about 190,000 clones in the sample, around 80% were seen once. Specimen: PBMCs. These TCRs come from a man aged 40-50 years in good health and CMV-seropositive.

V gene TRBV4-2 combines with J gene TRBJ2-3, with 9 bases aligning to TRBD2. CDR1 and CDR2 from the germline V gene are LGHNA and YNFKEQ. The CDR3 is made up of 15 amino acids. The V and J ends lost 6 bases and 2 bases, in that order; junction bases with no gene match: 6. The DNA of the CDR3 is TGTGCCAGCAGAGGCGGGGGGGCCCTCACAGATACGCAGTATTTT. Its protein product is CASRGGGALTDTQYF.

V gene TRBV6-5 combines with J gene TRBJ1-1; the D gene is possibly TRBD1 (6 bases). Germline CDR1 MNHEY, CDR2 SVGAGI. CDR3 length equals 15 residues. V was trimmed by 2 bases and J by 6 bases, leaving 16 bases between them. CDR3 bases: TGTGCCAGCAGTTACGAATCCACAGGGAAGGCTGAAGCTTTCTTT. This sequence encodes CASSYESTGKAEAFF.

The chain recombines TRBV5-4 with TRBJ1-5, with 7 nucleotides matching TRBD1. There are 15 residues in the CDR3. Germline V lookup: CDR1 SGHNT, CDR2 YYREEE (reference sequence). V lost 4 bases to trimming and J lost 4 bases; unmatched junction nucleotides: 8. DNA for the CDR3: TGTGCCAGCAGCCCCGGGACAGACCCTAATCAGCCCCAGCATTTT. Translated, it gives CASSPGTDPNQPQHF.

The chain carries TRBV30 and TRBJ2-2, with TRBD1 matching 9 bases. The CDR3 sequence is 15 residues long. Germline-derived CDR1 and CDR2 are GTSNPN and SVGIG (reference sequence). Trimming took 5 bases from V and 7 from J; bases not matched to a gene: 11. The CDR3 sequence is CAWSVRDRDHGELFF. The CDR3 nucleotides are TGTGCCTGGTCCGTCCGGGACAGGGATCACGGGGAGCTGTTTTTT.

The chain is built from TRBV7-2 and TRBJ2-7; maybe TRBD2 (6 bases). Germline V lookup: CDR1 SGHTA, CDR2 FQGNSA. The CDR3 loop spans 17 amino acids. Trimming shortened V by 2 bases and J by 1 base, and 18 bases separated the two germline ends. The CDR3 sequence: CASSLTPLGGVSYEQYF. CDR3 coding DNA: TGTGCCAGCAGCTTAACCCCACTAGGCGGGGTGTCCTACGAGCAGTACTTC.

The chain uses TRBV15 and TRBJ1-4; TRBD1 might be the D (6 bases). Germline loops: CDR1 LNHNV, CDR2 YYDKDF (reference sequence). This CDR3 comprises 15 residues. Trimming removed 2 bases at V and 3 bases at J, with 10 bases between. The CDR3 bases are TGTGCCACCAGCAGAATACAGGGACCTAATGAAAAACTGTTTTTT. It is translated as CATSRIQGPNEKLFF.

This clone was counted only a few times. The chain is built from TRBV5-4 and TRBJ2-3, with D perhaps being TRBD1 or TRBD2 (5 bases each). This CDR3 spans 15 amino acids. The V end lost 4 bases, the J end lost 0 bases, and 12 bases lay between the germline ends. Germline values: CDR1 SGHNT, CDR2 YYREEE (reference sequence). CDR3 nucleotides: TGTGCCAGCAGCCTGGGACGGGGAAGCACAGATACGCAGTATTTT. Protein sequence: CASSLGRGSTDTQYF.

The J gene is TRBJ1-6, the V gene TRBV14; the match to TRBD1 covers 8 bases. The CDR3 consists of 14 residues. J gave up 10 bases and V 3 bases, and 5 bases lay outside the gene matches. The germline V gene has CDR1 SGHDN and CDR2 FVKESK. In DNA, the CDR3 is TGTGCCAGCAGCCACAGGGGGCGTCAATCACCCCTCCACTTT. This gives the protein CASSHRGRQSPLHF.

The V call is TRBV4-1, the J call TRBJ2-7; D not certain. The CDR3 length is 13 residues. Germline CDR1 is MGHRA and CDR2 is YSYEKL. V was clipped by 2 bases and J by 6 bases, with 11 bases between them. CDR3 in DNA: TGCGCCAGCAGCCAAAATTCCCCACTCGAGCAGTACTTC. The encoded protein is CASSQNSPLEQYF.

The rearrangement uses TRBV30 and TRBJ1-1; a possible D gene is TRBD1 (6 bases). The germline gives CDR1 GTSNPN, CDR2 SVGIG (reference sequence). The CDR3 spans 13 residues. V was shortened by 2 bases and J by 3 bases, with 10 bases between the two germline ends. CDR3 loop: CAWSYRADTEAFF. Here the CDR3 DNA reads TGTGCCTGGAGTTACAGGGCCGACACTGAAGCTTTCTTT.

The V gene is TRBV7-9, the J gene TRBJ1-1; the D is unclear. The CDR3 covers 14 residues. In germline, CDR1 is SEHNR, CDR2 FQNEAQ (reference sequence). Trimming pared 5 bases from V and 1 base from J, leaving 11 bases between. The DNA of the CDR3 is TGTGCCAGCAGCCTACGCCCGAGGAACACTGAAGCTTTCTTT. The encoded protein is CASSLRPRNTEAFF.

The chain employs TRBV5-6 and TRBJ1-3; no definite D call. Germline assignment: CDR1 SGHDT and CDR2 YYEEEE. The CDR3 totals 15 residues. With 5 bases removed from V and 0 bases from J, the gap between germline ends came to 12 bases. CDR3 protein: CASSAVGFSGNTIYF. CDR3 nucleotides: TGTGCCAGCAGTGCTGTCGGGTTCTCTGGAAACACCATATATTTT.

The chain employs TRBV4-3 and TRBJ2-5; tentatively, D is TRBD2 (5 bases). The V end lost 0 bases, the J end lost 5 bases, and 13 bases lay between the germline ends. This CDR3 comprises 15 residues. Germline V lookup: CDR1 LGHNA, CDR2 YSLEER. The CDR3 DNA reads as TGCGCCAGCAGCCAAGATCCCCGGAGGACGGAGACCCAGTACTTC. This gives the protein CASSQDPRRTETQYF.

The chain carries TRBV6-5 and TRBJ2-1; 12 nucleotides agree with TRBD2. Trimming cost V 5 bases and J 9 bases; bases outside gene matches: 8. This CDR3 is built from 15 residues. Germline loops: CDR1 MNHEY, CDR2 SVGAGI. DNA of the CDR3: TGTGCCAGCAGTCCCCTAGCGGGGGGGGGTGGTGAGCAGTTCTTC. Translating gives CASSPLAGGGGEQFF.

The chain is built from TRBV6-6 and TRBJ2-5, with TRBD2 identical over 10 bases. In germline, CDR1 is MNHNY, CDR2 SVGAGI (reference sequence). This CDR3 spans 15 amino acids. V lost 6 bases and J lost 4; bases outside the gene matches: 8. The CDR3 bases are TGTGCCAGCAGACCTTTAGCGGGGGGAACAGAGACCCAGTACTTC. Translating it yields CASRPLAGGTETQYF.

The J gene is TRBJ2-7, the V gene TRBV4-3; weak D call: TRBD1 (6 bases). CDR3 length: 14 residues. The germline V and J ends were trimmed by 4 bases and 1 base, with 11 bases remaining between them. Germline values: CDR1 LGHNA, CDR2 YSLEER. This CDR3 is CASSPGQRSYEQYF. The CDR3 bases are TGCGCCAGCAGCCCCGGACAGAGGTCCTACGAGCAGTACTTC.

The chain uses TRBV7-9 and TRBJ2-5; unclear D gene. The CDR3 contains 11 residues. V was cut by 3 bases and J by 5 bases, with 4 bases left in between. Germline V gene data show CDR1 as SEHNR and CDR2 as FQNEAQ (reference sequence). The DNA of the CDR3 is TGTGCCAGCAGCTTTTATGAGACCCAGTACTTC. It encodes CASSFYETQYF.

The chain carries TRBV10-3 and TRBJ2-7; 10 bases fit TRBD1. CDR3 length: 16 residues. J was trimmed by 4 bases and V by 3 bases; bases with no gene match: 9. Germline V gene sequence: CDR1 ENHRY, CDR2 SYGVKD. This CDR3 reads CAISELGQGIGYEQYF. CDR3 DNA sequence: TGTGCCATCAGTGAACTGGGACAGGGGATAGGATACGAGCAGTACTTC.

This chain uses TRBV5-6 with TRBJ2-6; D unclear. Germline CDR1 reads SGHDT; CDR2 reads YYEEEE. This CDR3 is 15 amino acids long. Deletions cut 2 bases from V and 4 bases from J, with 10 bases between. The CDR3 loop reads CASSFFGLGANVLTF. For the CDR3, the DNA is TGTGCCAGCAGCTTTTTTGGCTTGGGGGCCAACGTCCTGACTTTC.

The rearrangement uses TRBV6-1 and TRBJ1-6, with 10 bases aligning to TRBD1. Germline V gene data show CDR1 as MNHNS and CDR2 as SASEGT. This CDR3 has 16 residues. Trimming removed 4 bases from V and 11 bases from J; junction bases left unmatched: 11. The DNA of the CDR3 is TGTGCCAGCAGTGTGGGTTTGACAGGGGGCTGGACACCCCTCCACTTT. This gives the protein CASSVGLTGGWTPLHF.

The chain recombines TRBV7-8 with TRBJ1-4; 10 bases are shared with TRBD1. Germline CDR1 is SGHVS and CDR2 is FQNEAQ. Unmatched junction bases numbered 8, after V lost 5 bases and J lost 8 bases. The CDR3 spans 15 residues. CDR3 residues: CASSPAGQGEEKLFF. The CDR3 coding sequence is TGTGCCAGCAGCCCAGCCGGACAGGGGGAGGAAAAACTGTTTTTT.

This rearrangement joins TRBV7-6 to TRBJ2-7; 9 bases align to TRBD1. The trim removed 6 bases at V and 5 bases at J, leaving 8 bases unmatched. The CDR3 consists of 14 residues. Germline V gene sequence: CDR1 SGHVS, CDR2 FNYEAQ. The CDR3 DNA is TGTGCCAGCAGACGATGGACAGGGGATAACGAGCAGTACTTC. It yields the protein CASRRWTGDNEQYF.

The rearrangement links TRBV21-1 to TRBJ2-7; no check of the table's D call, TRBD2, against the DNA was made. TRBV21-1 is termed a pseudogene. The CDR3 is 18 amino acids. The CDR3 DNA follows: TGTGCCAGCATAAAACAACCAGACTCAGTACTCCCTTCCTACGAGCAGTACTTC. Protein: CASIKQPDSVLPSYEQYF.

V usage is TRBV7-9 and J usage is TRBJ2-7, with a tentative D call TRBD1 (5 bases). Between the trimmed V and J ends, which lost 7 bases and 2 bases, there was a span of 12 bases. The CDR3 runs 13 residues. The germline CDR1 and CDR2 sequences are SEHNR and FQNEAQ (reference sequence). DNA of the CDR3: TGTGCCAGCACCCCCAAGGGGACCTACGAGCAGTACTTC. It yields the protein CASTPKGTYEQYF. Supplemented by reference TRBV7-9 and TRBJ2-7, the full variable domain reads DTGVSQNPRHKITKRGQNVTFRCDPISEHNRLYWYRQTLGQGPEFLTYFQNEAQLEKSRLLSDRFSAERPKGSFSTLEIQRTEQGDSAMYLCASTPKGTYEQYFGPGTRLTVT.

V gene TRBV6-1 combines with J gene TRBJ2-7; a possible D gene is TRBD1 (6 bases). The ends were cut back, 3 bases at V and 1 base at J, with 7 bases in the middle. The CDR3 contains 13 residues. Germline V gives CDR1 MNHNS, CDR2 SASEGT. The CDR3 DNA reads TGTGCCAGCAGTGAGACAGGTTCCTACGAGCAGTACTTC. Amino acid sequence: CASSETGSYEQYF.

This clone has only a few counts. The rearrangement uses TRBV29-1 and TRBJ2-7, with 10 bases aligning to TRBD2. The CDR3 length is 15 residues. The ends lost 4 bases at V and 2 bases at J; junction bases unmatched: 8. The V gene's germline CDR1 is SQVTM and CDR2 ANQGSEA. For the CDR3, the DNA is TGCAGCGTTGGGGTTCCTAGCGGGGGTGCCTACGAGCAGTACTTC. Its protein is CSVGVPSGGAYEQYF.

The chain couples TRBV29-1 to TRBJ1-1, with D perhaps matching TRBD1 (5 bases). The CDR3 length is 9 residues. V shed 3 bases and J shed 10 bases, with 6 bases lying between them. The germline gives CDR1 SQVTM, CDR2 ANQGSEA. For the CDR3, the DNA is TGCAGCGTTGATAGGGGAGCTTTCTTT. Its translation: CSVDRGAFF.

The chain joins TRBV5-1 to TRBJ2-5; perhaps TRBD1 as D (6 bases). Trimming took 3 bases from V and 3 from J, leaving 15 bases between them. This CDR3 comprises 15 residues. Germline lookup yields CDR1 SGHRS and CDR2 YFSETQ. CDR3 sequence reads: CASSSLTQGKETQYF. CDR3 sequence (DNA): TGCGCCAGCAGCTCACTAACACAGGGAAAAGAGACCCAGTACTTC.

The chain recombines TRBV29-1 with TRBJ2-1, with 11 bases lining up with TRBD1. Germline trimming cut 7 bases from V and 7 bases from J; bases unmatched to any gene: 6. The CDR3 is 13 amino acids. The germline V gene has CDR1 SQVTM and CDR2 ANQGSEA. The CDR3 bases are TGCAGCGCAGGACAGGGGGCAGGGAATGAGCAGTTCTTC. Residues: CSAGQGAGNEQFF.

This chain joins TRBV4-1 and TRBJ2-3, with D possibly matching TRBD2 (6 bases). From germline, CDR1 is MGHRA and CDR2 YSYEKL. Trimming removed 0 bases at V and 0 bases at J, with 16 bases between. CDR3 length: 18 residues. The CDR3 region has the DNA TGCGCCAGCAGCCAAGACGCGGGGAACTTTATTAGCACAGATACGCAGTATTTT. Translating gives CASSQDAGNFISTDTQYF.

This clone was recorded once. The chain links TRBV6-5 to TRBJ2-1; 15 positions match TRBD2. The CDR3 totals 14 residues. With 9 bases clipped from V and 9 bases from J, the junction kept 6 bases outside the gene matches. CDR1 and CDR2 (germline): MNHEY, SVGAGI. The chain's CDR3 is CASGLAGGRGEQFF. The CDR3 bases are TGTGCCAGTGGACTAGCGGGGGGGCGGGGTGAGCAGTTCTTC.

V usage is TRBV7-2 and J usage is TRBJ2-7; possible D gene TRBD2, 6 bases. V shed 1 base and J shed 4 bases, with 11 bases lying between them. The CDR3 has 14 residues. Germline-derived CDR1 and CDR2 are SGHTA and FQGNSA. The CDR3 region has the DNA TGTGCCAGCAGCTTAGGGGGGGTACCATACGAGCAGTACTTC. It yields the protein CASSLGGVPYEQYF.